In this sample, the clone carrying this T cell receptor beta chain turned up many times. One junction end does not reproduce the germline sequence, and a read error may be involved. The data are from a study of early T cells in non-severe SARS-CoV-2 infection. The CDR3 is 13 residues long. Germline CDR1 is MNHEY and CDR2 is SVGEGT. A single record per CDR3 protein comes from TCRdb applying MiXCR to the 5' RACE reads. Of more than 45,000 distinct CDR3 sequences detected, about 12% appear once; the ten largest clones hold 4.5% to 5.5%. The TCR comes from an adult who was a healthcare worker with PCR-confirmed SARS-CoV-2 infection or an uninfected control (not recorded which). This chain uses TRBV6-2 or TRBV6-3 with TRBJ2-1; D possibly corresponds to TRBD2 (5 bases). The sequenced sample was whole blood. In DNA form, the CDR3 reads TGTGCCAGCAGCCGGACTTCCTTCAATGAGCAGTTCTTC. Amino acid sequence: CASSRTSFNEQFF.